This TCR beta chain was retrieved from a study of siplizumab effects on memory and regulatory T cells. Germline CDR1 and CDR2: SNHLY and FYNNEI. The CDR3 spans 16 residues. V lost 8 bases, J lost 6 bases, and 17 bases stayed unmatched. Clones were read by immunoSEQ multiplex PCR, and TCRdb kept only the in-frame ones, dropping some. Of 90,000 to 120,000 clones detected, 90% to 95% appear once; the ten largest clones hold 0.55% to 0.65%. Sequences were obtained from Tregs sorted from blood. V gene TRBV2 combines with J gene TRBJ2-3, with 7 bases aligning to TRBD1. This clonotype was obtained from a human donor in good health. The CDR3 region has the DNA TGTGCCAGCGGAGTGACAGGGCTGGGTTCTCGGGATACGCAGTATTTT. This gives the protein CASGVTGLGSRDTQYF.